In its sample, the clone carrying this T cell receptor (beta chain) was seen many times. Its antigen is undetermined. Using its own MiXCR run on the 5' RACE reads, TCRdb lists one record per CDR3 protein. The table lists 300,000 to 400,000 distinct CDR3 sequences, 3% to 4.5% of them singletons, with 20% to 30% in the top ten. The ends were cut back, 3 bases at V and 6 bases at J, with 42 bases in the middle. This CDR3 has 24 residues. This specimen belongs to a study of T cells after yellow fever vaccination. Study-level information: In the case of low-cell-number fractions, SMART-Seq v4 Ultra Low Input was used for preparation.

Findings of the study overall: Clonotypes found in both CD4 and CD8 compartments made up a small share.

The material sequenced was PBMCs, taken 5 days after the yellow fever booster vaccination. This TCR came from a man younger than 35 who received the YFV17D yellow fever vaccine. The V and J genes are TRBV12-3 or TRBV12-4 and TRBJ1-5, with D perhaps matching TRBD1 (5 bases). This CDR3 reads CASSFRQGYPPRMGRPDAGQPQHF. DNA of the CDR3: TGTGCCAGCAGTTTCAGGCAGGGTTATCCCCCACGAATGGGGCGGCCCGACGCAGGTCAGCCCCAGCATTTT.